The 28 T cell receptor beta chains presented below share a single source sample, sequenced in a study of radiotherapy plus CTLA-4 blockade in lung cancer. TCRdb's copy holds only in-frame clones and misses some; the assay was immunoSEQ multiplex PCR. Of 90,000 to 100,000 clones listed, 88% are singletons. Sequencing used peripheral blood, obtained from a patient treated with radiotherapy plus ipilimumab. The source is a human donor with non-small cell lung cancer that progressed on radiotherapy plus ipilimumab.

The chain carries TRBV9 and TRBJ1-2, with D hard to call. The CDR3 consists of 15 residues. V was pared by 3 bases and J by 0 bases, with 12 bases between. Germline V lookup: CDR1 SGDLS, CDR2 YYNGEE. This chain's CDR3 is CASSEGSLANYGYTF. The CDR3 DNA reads TGTGCCAGCAGCGAAGGGTCCTTAGCTAACTATGGCTACACCTTC.

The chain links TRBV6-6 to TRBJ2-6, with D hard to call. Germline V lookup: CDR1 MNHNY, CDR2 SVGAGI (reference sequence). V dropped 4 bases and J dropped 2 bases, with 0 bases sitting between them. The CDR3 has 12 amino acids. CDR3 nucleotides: TGTGCCAGCAGTTCTGGGGCCAACGTCCTGACTTTC. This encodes CASSSGANVLTF.

For the CDR3, the DNA is TGTGCCAGCAGTAAAGAGAAGACAGGGCGTCAGGATCAGCCCCAGCATTTT. Encoded protein: CASSKEKTGRQDQPQHF. J is TRBJ1-5 and V is TRBV27, with 7 bases that match TRBD1. From germline, CDR1 is MNHEY and CDR2 SMNVEV (reference sequence). The CDR3 runs to 17 residues. J lost 5 bases, V lost 5 bases, and 15 bases had no gene match.

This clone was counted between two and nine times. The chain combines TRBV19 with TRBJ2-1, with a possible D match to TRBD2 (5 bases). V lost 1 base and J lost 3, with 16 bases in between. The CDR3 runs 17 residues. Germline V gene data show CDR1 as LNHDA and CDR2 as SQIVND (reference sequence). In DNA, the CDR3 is TGTGCCAGTAGTATAGGTCTGGGCGGGTTGGTCTACAATGAGCAGTTCTTC. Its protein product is CASSIGLGGLVYNEQFF.

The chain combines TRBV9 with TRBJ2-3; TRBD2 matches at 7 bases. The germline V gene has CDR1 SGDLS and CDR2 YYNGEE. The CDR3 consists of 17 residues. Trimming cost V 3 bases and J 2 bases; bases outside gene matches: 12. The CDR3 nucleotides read TGTGCCAGCAGCGCTAACGCCGGGACTAACAACACAGATACGCAGTATTTT. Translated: CASSANAGTNNTDTQYF.

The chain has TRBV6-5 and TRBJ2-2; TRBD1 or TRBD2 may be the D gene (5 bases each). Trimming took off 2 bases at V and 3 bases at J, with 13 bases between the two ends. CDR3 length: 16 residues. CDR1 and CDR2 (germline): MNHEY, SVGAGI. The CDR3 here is CASSYEPGAYTGELFF. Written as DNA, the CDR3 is TGTGCCAGCAGTTACGAACCCGGGGCTTACACCGGGGAGCTGTTTTTT.

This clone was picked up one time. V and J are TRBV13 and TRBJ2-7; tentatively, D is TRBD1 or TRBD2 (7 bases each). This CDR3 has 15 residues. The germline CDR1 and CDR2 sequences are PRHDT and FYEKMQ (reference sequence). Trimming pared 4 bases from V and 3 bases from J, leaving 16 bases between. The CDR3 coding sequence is TGTGCCAGCAGCTCCTCCAGGGGGGGAAACTACGAGCAGTACTTC. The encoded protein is CASSSSRGGNYEQYF.

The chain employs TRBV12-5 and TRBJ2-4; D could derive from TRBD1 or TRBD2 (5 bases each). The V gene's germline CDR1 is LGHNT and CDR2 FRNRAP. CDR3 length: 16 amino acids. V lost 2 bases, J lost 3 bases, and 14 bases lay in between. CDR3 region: CASGLPQGPGKNIQYF. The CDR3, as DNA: TGTGCTAGTGGTTTGCCGCAGGGACCGGGCAAAAACATTCAGTACTTC. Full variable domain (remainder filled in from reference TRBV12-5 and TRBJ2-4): DARVTQTPRHKVTEMGQEVTMRCQPILGHNTVFWYRQTMMQGLELLAYFRNRAPLDDSGMPKDRFSAEMPDATLATLKIQPSEPRDSAVYFCASGLPQGPGKNIQYFGAGTRLSVL.

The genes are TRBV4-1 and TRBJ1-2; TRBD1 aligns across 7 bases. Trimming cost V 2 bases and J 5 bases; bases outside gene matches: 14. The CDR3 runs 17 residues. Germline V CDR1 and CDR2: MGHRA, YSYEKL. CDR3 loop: CASSQTTTGADGYGYTF. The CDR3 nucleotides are TGCGCCAGCAGCCAAACGACCACAGGGGCCGATGGGTATGGCTACACCTTC.

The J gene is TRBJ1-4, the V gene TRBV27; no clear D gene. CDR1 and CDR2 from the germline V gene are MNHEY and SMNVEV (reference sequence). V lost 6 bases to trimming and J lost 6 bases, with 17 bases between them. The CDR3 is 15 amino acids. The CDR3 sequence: CASSPTGSRDEKLFF. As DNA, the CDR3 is TGTGCCAGCAGCCCCACTGGATCAAGGGATGAAAAACTGTTTTTT.

The DNA of the CDR3 is TGTGCCAGCAGGAATTCGGTAAAGGAGACCCAGTACTTC. It yields the protein CASRNSVKETQYF. The J gene is TRBJ2-5, the V gene TRBV6-5; D uncertain. Germline V CDR1 and CDR2: MNHEY, SVGAGI. This CDR3 is built from 13 residues. Trimming took off 6 bases at V and 5 bases at J, with 13 bases between the two ends.

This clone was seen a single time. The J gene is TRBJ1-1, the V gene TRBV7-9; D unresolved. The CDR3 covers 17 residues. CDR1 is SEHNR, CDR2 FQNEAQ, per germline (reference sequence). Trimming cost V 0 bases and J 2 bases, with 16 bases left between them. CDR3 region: CASSLALGGRSNTEAFF. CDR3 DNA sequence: TGTGCCAGCAGCTTAGCGCTAGGAGGACGGAGTAACACTGAAGCTTTCTTT.

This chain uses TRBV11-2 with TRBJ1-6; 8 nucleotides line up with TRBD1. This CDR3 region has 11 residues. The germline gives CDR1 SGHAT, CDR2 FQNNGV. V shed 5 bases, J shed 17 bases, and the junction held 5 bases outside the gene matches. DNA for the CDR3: TGTGCCAGCAGCCCAGACAGGGGCATCCACTTT. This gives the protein CASSPDRGIHF.

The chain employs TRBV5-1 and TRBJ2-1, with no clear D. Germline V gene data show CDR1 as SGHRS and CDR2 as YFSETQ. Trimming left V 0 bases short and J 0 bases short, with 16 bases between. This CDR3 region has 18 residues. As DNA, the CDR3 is TGCGCCAGCAGCTTGGAGCCCTTTGAGAGGAGCTCCTACAATGAGCAGTTCTTC. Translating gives CASSLEPFERSSYNEQFF.

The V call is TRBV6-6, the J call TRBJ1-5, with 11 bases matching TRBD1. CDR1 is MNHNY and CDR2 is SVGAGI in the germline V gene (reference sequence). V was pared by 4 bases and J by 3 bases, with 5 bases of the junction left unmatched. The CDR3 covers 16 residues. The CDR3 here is CASSSGTGGNNQPQHF. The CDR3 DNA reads TGTGCCAGCAGTTCCGGGACAGGGGGAAACAATCAGCCCCAGCATTTT.

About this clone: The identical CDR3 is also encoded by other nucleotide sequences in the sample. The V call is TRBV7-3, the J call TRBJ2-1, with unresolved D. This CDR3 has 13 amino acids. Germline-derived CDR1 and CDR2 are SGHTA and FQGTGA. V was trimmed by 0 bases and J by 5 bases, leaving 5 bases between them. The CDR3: CASSLTRNNEQFF. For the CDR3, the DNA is TGTGCCAGCAGCTTAACCCGAAACAATGAGCAGTTCTTC.

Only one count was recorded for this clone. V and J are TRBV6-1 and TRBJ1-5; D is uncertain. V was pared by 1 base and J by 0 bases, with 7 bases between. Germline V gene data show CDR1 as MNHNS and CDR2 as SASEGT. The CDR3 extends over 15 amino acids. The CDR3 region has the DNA TGTGCCAGCAGTGAAGGTCAGTATAGCAATCAGCCCCAGCATTTT. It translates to CASSEGQYSNQPQHF.

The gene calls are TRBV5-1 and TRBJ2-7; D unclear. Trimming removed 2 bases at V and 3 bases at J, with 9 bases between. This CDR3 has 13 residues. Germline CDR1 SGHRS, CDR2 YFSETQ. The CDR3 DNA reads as TGCGCCAGCAGCTTCAATGGCGGCTACGAGCAGTACTTC. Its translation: CASSFNGGYEQYF. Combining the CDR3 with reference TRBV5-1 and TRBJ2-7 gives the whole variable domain KAGVTQTPRYLIKTRGQQVTLSCSPISGHRSVSWYQQTPGQGLQFLFEYFSETQRNKGNFPGRFSGRQFSNSRSEMNVSTLELGDSALYLCASSFNGGYEQYFGPGTRLTVT.

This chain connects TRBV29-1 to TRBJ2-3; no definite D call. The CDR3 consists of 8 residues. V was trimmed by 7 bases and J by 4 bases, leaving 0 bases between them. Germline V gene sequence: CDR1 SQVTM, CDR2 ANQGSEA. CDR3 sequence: CSADTQYF. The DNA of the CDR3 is TGCAGCGCAGATACGCAGTATTTT.

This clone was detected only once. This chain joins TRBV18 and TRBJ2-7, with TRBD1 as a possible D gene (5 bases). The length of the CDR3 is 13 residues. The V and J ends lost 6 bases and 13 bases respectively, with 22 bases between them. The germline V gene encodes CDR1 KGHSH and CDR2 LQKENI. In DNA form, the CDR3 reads TGTGCCAGCTCTCAAGAGCTCCGCCAGGGATCATACTTC. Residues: CASSQELRQGSYF.

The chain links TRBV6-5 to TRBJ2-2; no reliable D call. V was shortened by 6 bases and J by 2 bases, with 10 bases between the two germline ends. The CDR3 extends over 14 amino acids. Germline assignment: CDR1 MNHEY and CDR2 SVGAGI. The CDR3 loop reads CASRASVNTGELFF. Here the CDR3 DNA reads TGTGCCAGCAGGGCCTCGGTCAACACCGGGGAGCTGTTTTTT.

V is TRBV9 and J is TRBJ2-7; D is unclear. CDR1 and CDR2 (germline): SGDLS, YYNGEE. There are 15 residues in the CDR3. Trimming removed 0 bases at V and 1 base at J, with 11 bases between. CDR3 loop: CASSVAPIPSYEQYF. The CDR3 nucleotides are TGTGCCAGCAGCGTAGCTCCCATCCCGTCCTACGAGCAGTACTTC. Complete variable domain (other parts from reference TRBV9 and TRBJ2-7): DSGVTQTPKHLITATGQRVTLRCSPRSGDLSVYWYQQSLDQGLQFLIQYYNGEERAKGNILERFSAQQFPDLHSELNLSSLELGDSALYFCASSVAPIPSYEQYFGPGTRLTVT.

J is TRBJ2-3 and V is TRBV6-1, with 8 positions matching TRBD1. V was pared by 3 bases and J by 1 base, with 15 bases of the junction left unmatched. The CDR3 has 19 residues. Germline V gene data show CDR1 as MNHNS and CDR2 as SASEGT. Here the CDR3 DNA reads TGTGCCAGCAGTGAGCCGTTCCTGCCGCTGGGACAGGGCACAGATACGCAGTATTTT. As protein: CASSEPFLPLGQGTDTQYF.

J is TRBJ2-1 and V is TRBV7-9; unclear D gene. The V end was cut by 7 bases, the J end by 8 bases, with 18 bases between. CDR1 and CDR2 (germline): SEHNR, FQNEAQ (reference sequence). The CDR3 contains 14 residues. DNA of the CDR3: TGTGCCAGCACCCAGACCAACGGGCGCGATGAGCAGTTCTTC. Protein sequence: CASTQTNGRDEQFF.

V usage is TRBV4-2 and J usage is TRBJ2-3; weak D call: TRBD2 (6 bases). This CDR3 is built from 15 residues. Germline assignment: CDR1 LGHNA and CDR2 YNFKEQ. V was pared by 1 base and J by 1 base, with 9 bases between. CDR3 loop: CASSQGLVGTDTQYF. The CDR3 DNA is TGTGCCAGCAGCCAAGGACTAGTTGGCACAGATACGCAGTATTTT.

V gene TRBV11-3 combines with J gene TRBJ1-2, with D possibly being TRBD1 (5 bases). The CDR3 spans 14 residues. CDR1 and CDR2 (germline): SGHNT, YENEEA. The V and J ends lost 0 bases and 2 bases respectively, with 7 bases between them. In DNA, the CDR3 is TGTGCCAGCAGCTTAGATGACAGAAACTATGGCTACACCTTC. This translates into CASSLDDRNYGYTF.

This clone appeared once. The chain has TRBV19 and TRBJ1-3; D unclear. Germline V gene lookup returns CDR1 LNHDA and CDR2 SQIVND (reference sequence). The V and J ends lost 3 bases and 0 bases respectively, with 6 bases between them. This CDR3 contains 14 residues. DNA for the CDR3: TGTGCCAGTAGTATTGCGCACTCTGGAAACACCATATATTTT. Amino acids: CASSIAHSGNTIYF. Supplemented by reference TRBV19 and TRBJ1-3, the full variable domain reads DGGITQSPKYLFRKEGQNVTLSCEQNLNHDAMYWYRQDPGQGLRLIYYSQIVNDFQKGDIAEGYSVSREKKESFPLTVTSAQKNPTAFYLCASSIAHSGNTIYFGEGSWLTVV.

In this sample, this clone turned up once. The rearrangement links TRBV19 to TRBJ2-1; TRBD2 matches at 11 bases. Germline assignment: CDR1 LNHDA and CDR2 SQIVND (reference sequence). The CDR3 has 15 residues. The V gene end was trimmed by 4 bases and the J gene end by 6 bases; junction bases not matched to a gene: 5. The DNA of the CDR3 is TGTGCCAGTAGTAGCACTAGCGGGAGTGTCAATGAGCAGTTCTTC. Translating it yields CASSSTSGSVNEQFF. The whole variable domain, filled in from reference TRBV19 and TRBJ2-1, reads DGGITQSPKYLFRKEGQNVTLSCEQNLNHDAMYWYRQDPGQGLRLIYYSQIVNDFQKGDIAEGYSVSREKKESFPLTVTSAQKNPTAFYLCASSSTSGSVNEQFFGPGTRLTVL.